The T cell receptor beta chain under discussion was sequenced for a study of cytomegalovirus exposure and HLA in healthy donors (dated by TCRdb to about 2017). For context, the study as a whole: An earlier analysis of about 530 of the donors reported 276 Gb of sequence data and about 120 million unique TCR beta sequences obtained from 150 million to 200 million T cells. Among 398 genotyped donors of the cohort, an average of 235,054 unique TCR beta nucleotide sequences were sequenced per donor, roughly 20% of them non-productive. A later analysis re-examined previously published TCR beta repertoires from over 500 donors and added high-resolution HLA genotyping to investigate patterns of TCR occurrence. Among the approximately 400 genotyped donors, around 81% belonged to the genetic ancestry cluster associated with self-reported Caucasian donors. Every repertoire in the discovery cohort had been generated on one and the same sequencing platform. An earlier analysis of several hundred of the donors applied high-throughput TCR beta sequencing to assess whether each TCR beta V gene segment acted as functional or pseudogenic. The aim of the study was to test whether cataloging public T cell receptors could identify signatures of past pathogen exposure. In a later genetic analysis, genome-wide SNP genotypes for about three fifths of the roughly 670 donors were used, and that subset was treated as a discovery cohort. Typing coverage varied by locus: roughly 620-640 donors for A, B, C, DRB1 and DQB1; roughly 560 for DQA1; 606 for DPA1; 400 to 480 for DPB1. Rather than using new phenotypic data, the later analysis identified candidate immune exposures from TCR beta sequences and from how often those sequences occurred across donors. The study used immunosequencing to profile the T cell repertoires of under 700 subjects and linked those repertoires to cytomegalovirus serostatus. HLA typing covered class I and class II loci at four-digit resolution. A few DR-DQ haplotypes were handled as single units for association and clustering because linkage in the cohort was strong. Besides the first cohort of roughly 700 subjects, a separate validation cohort made up of 120 different subjects was used. Approximately 310 gigabases of sequencing data and roughly 80 million unique TCR sequences made up an early release that covered around 640 HLA-typed donors. High-throughput TCR immunosequencing, statistical association of individual TCRs with disease status, and machine learning were combined to predict cytomegalovirus infection status. Alongside the repertoire data, information on donor age, sex, ethnicity and CMV serostatus was compiled.

The cohort consisted of 650 to 700 healthy bone marrow donors. All cohort members were sampled while nominally healthy, although unrecorded immune exposures were likely present. The donor tested CMV seronegative and was one of the 352 seronegative cohort members. Every donor gave a peripheral blood sample, and the peripheral blood mononuclear cells from that sample were used for TCR beta sequencing. The Qiagen DNeasy Blood Extraction Kit was used to extract genomic DNA from the blood cell samples. Library construction relied on the immunoSEQ multiplex PCR assay. The multiplex PCR relied on a mix of 60 forward primers for TCR Vbeta segments and 13 reverse primers for TCR Jbeta segments. The CDR3 region of rearranged TCR beta genes was amplified from genomic DNA with a multiplex PCR assay. The Illumina HiSeq System was used to sequence the amplified TCR beta libraries as 87-base-pair reads. In the source study's methods: In a later analysis, about 80 million unique TCR beta chains were counted across the roughly 670 repertoires, and roughly 11 million of these chains were shared by at least two donors. A nearest-neighbor algorithm error-corrected the raw reads and collapsed the reads into unique sequences, merging closely related sequences to remove PCR and sequencing errors. To assign V, D and J gene segments, CDR3 sequences were aligned to IMGT reference sequences. For a sequence to be retained, a match of at least six nucleotides was required to both a V gene segment and a J gene segment. A rearrangement counted as productive if the CDR3 had no stop codons and remained in frame with V and J, and every other rearrangement counted as non-productive. Following IMGT convention, CDR3 was defined as the stretch from the second conserved V-encoded cysteine up to the conserved J-encoded phenylalanine. The earlier analysis of fewer than 700 of the donors excluded sequences that lacked an unambiguous match to a single V gene segment. In an earlier analysis of around 600 of the donors, V segments were called functional above 56.7% productive rearrangements and were called segregating when the between-donor standard deviation exceeded 5%. A statistical classification framework was built for diagnosing cytomegalovirus status from the catalog of TCR beta chain sequences. A later analysis assigned V and J genes by comparing TCR nucleotide sequences with IMGT/GENE-DB human TR gene sequences. In a later analysis, CDR3 sequences and most-parsimonious VDJ recombination scenarios were assigned using the TCRdist pipeline. In a later analysis, each TCR beta chain was defined by its CDR3 amino acid sequence together with its V-gene family, and reads lacking a unique V-gene family were excluded. To address suspected cross-contamination and a sequencing artifact, a later analysis removed several hundred highly shared, low-generation-probability nucleotide sequences. For each public chain, a later analysis derived a clonal expansion index from normalized ranks of inferred template counts within each repertoire. Generation probabilities in a later analysis came from a VDJ recombination model fitted to out-of-frame rearrangements, and those results were checked against IGoR. In a later analysis, TCR-TCR, TCR-HLA and TCR-CMV co-occurrence was scored with hypergeometric tests, and a repertoire-size bias correction was applied to TCR pairs. In a later analysis, false discovery rates were estimated by permuting HLA or CMV assignments 20 times. A later analysis grouped co-occurring TCRs with DBSCAN, adding TCRdist sequence similarity when clustering within HLA-allele-positive subsets. Repertoires with fewer than 30,000 or more than 120,000 public chains were left out of co-occurrence clustering, as were a few repertoires with anomalous nucleotide sharing. TCRdb took over this immuneACCESS table, retaining in-frame rearrangements with V and J assigned. Such tables are incomplete; in checked studies, under half of the missing clones stem from an unresolved V gene, and the remainder is unexplained. That table supplies the V and J calls and clone size; D and trimming were determined from the DNA. This sample lists over 110,000 clones; 82% were detected once. Around 2.4% of the sample is in the top ten clones.

Findings and caveats that apply to the study as a whole: Some IMGT-functional V segments, including TRBV6-2 and TRBV6-3, could not be distinguished by the 87-base-pair reads and were therefore excluded. A few of the identified cytomegalovirus-associated TCR beta chains were confirmed in vitro to be specific for cytomegalovirus antigens. In this cohort, only TCR beta chains were sequenced, and detectable features were limited by the absence of alpha or paired-chain data. Because HLA typing was unavailable for some donors at each locus, only the typed subset was used in association tests. A group of highly shared sequence variants was considered likely to be a technical artifact of the sequencing pipeline. In a later genetic analysis, a missense DCLRE1C variant was associated with V-gene and J-gene trimming of TCR beta chains, and the association was replicated in an independent cohort. Presence/absence analyses assumed roughly uniform sequencing depth across donors, an assumption that may not hold. Because counts were too low, some 16 rarely observed V segments, including chromosome 9 orphons, were excluded from the earlier analysis of 500 to 700 of the donors. Broadly in line with IMGT annotations, most TCR beta V segments showed up in productive rearrangements about 87% or about 30% of the time in an earlier analysis of 587 of the donors. When HLA alleles, especially DR and DQ, strongly co-occurred, TCR associations were difficult to assign to individual alleles. Most TCR sequences were observed very rarely across donors, whereas some public TCRs were present in many individuals. In a later analysis, the rate of TCR association differed among HLA loci, with DRB1 alleles having the most associated TCRs and HLA-C alleles having the fewest. A total of some 180 TCR beta chains were listed by the study as associated with cytomegalovirus. According to the authors, the approach could potentially be generalized to other disease states and immunological phenotypes. In a later analysis, about 17,000 TCR beta sequences were associated with specific HLA alleles at a false discovery rate of 0.05. A later genetic analysis reported fewer N-insertions in productive TCRs among donors in an Asian-associated ancestry cluster than the roughly 670-donor mean. Compared with equally common non-associated chains, HLA-associated TCR beta chains in a later analysis were more clonally expanded and had lower generation probabilities. In a later analysis, most CMV-associated TCR beta chains were found to appear HLA-restricted, with HLA associations seemingly driven largely by CMV exposure. The only immune exposure information available for the cohort was CMV serostatus. Linkage disequilibrium might explain the correlated functional status among segregating V segments, but an unknown experimental factor could not be ruled out. A further reported finding was that TCR beta sequences accurately predicted the HLA-A and HLA-B alleles for most subjects in the first cohort. In both the original and validation cohorts, the classifier was reported to diagnose cytomegalovirus status with high specificity and sensitivity. Several of the top co-occurrence clusters appeared to be linked to parvovirus B19, influenza, CMV and Epstein-Barr virus, according to a later analysis.

Details on this clone: The antigen it recognizes is unknown. It has no much larger one-base neighbor in the sample; base qualities were not kept.

V is trimmed back by 4 bases and J by 2 bases, and the junction contains 23 bases that no gene match accounts for. Reading the germline V gene gives CDR1 LGHNA and CDR2 YNFKEQ. From the cysteine up to the phenylalanine, the CDR3 has a length of 21 residues. Only CDR3 DNA remains: 63 bases, in frame from the first base. This TCR was sampled from a male donor in good health and CMV-seronegative. The specimen sequenced was PBMCs. Rearrangement joined TRBV4-2 to TRBJ1-2, with 9 junctional bases fitting TRBD1. The CDR3 loop reads CASSPLGQGQGSRGGNYGYTF. The DNA sequence reads TGTGCCAGCAGCCCCCTAGGTCAGGGACAGGGATCGAGGGGAGGAAACTATGGCTACACCTTC.